This entry lists 28 T cell receptor beta chains sequenced from one sample in a study of T cells in Graves' hyperthyroidism and ophthalmopathy. Researchers amplified the TCR beta CDR3 regions from RNA transcripts. Carried out on the TCR CDR3, a first-round RT-PCR used the HTBI primer set. TCRdb reanalysed the multiplex PCR reads using MiXCR and keeps one entry per CDR3 protein. The data contain hundreds of thousands of distinct CDR3 sequences, about 14% of them singletons. Sequencing used blood. The receptor source for this set is a young man with Graves' ophthalmopathy.

Many counts were recorded for this clonotype. The chain links TRBV27 to TRBJ2-1, with D unclear. Looked up from germline, CDR1 is MNHEY and CDR2 is SMNVEV (reference sequence). The CDR3 has 15 amino acids. V was clipped by 6 bases and J by 0 bases, with 12 bases between them. The DNA of the CDR3 is TGTGCCAGCAGGGCCCTGAGGAGCTCCTACAATGAGCAGTTCTTC. It codes for CASRALRSSYNEQFF.

This clonotype was picked up many times. The V call is TRBV2, the J call TRBJ1-5; D is undetermined. V lost 4 bases and J 7 bases, leaving 14 bases between the germline ends. CDR3 size: 14 residues. The V gene's germline CDR1 is SNHLY and CDR2 FYNNEI. CDR3 in DNA: TGTGCCAGCAGTGGACGAGGCCACGGGCAGCCCCAGCATTTT. It is translated as CASSGRGHGQPQHF.

This clonotype came up many times. The chain employs TRBV6-1 and TRBJ1-2; perhaps TRBD1 as D (5 bases). With 8 bases removed from V and 6 bases from J, the gap between germline ends came to 22 bases. The CDR3 runs 15 residues. Germline values: CDR1 MNHNS, CDR2 SASEGT. CDR3 coding DNA: TGTGCCAGCGCGGGGTTCCCTTCCAGGGAGAATGGCTACACCTTC. This gives the protein CASAGFPSRENGYTF.

Ten or more counts support this clonotype. This chain connects TRBV5-1 to TRBJ1-1, with 8 positions matching TRBD1. Germline values: CDR1 SGHRS, CDR2 YFSETQ. The CDR3 totals 16 residues. J lost 1 base, V lost 0 bases, and 5 bases had no gene match. CDR3 protein: CASSLGTGTGNTEAFF. The CDR3 DNA follows: TGCGCCAGCAGCTTGGGGACCGGGACAGGGAACACTGAAGCTTTCTTT.

Here the CDR3 reads CASRTGTWVLNTEAFF. The CDR3 DNA sequence: TGTGCCAGTAGGACCGGGACATGGGTTTTGAACACTGAAGCTTTCTTT. This sequence joins TRBV19 and TRBJ1-1; D is possibly TRBD1 (6 bases). Germline V gene lookup returns CDR1 LNHDA and CDR2 SQIVND (reference sequence). The ends were cut back, 6 bases at V and 0 bases at J, with 17 bases in the middle. This CDR3 has 16 amino acids.

This clonotype was counted ten times or more. The chain couples TRBV11-2 to TRBJ1-2; D not resolved. Germline values: CDR1 SGHAT, CDR2 FQNNGV. Trimming removed 0 bases from V and 7 bases from J, with 6 bases in between. The CDR3 is made up of 12 amino acids. Written as DNA, the CDR3 is TGTGCCAGCAGCTTAGATCTGGTTGGCTACACCTTC. This codes for CASSLDLVGYTF.

This rearrangement joins TRBV5-1 to TRBJ2-7, with D possibly called TRBD1 or TRBD2 (5 bases each). This CDR3 has 17 amino acids. Germline V gene sequence: CDR1 SGHRS, CDR2 YFSETQ. V shed 0 bases and J shed 0 bases, with 16 bases lying between them. For the CDR3, the DNA is TGCGCCAGCAGCTTGGAAAGTTGGGACGGGTACTCCTACGAGCAGTACTTC. It codes for CASSLESWDGYSYEQYF.

The V and J genes are TRBV30 and TRBJ2-7; maybe TRBD1 (5 bases). This CDR3 is 14 amino acids long. CDR1 is GTSNPN and CDR2 is SVGIG in the germline V gene (reference sequence). With 0 bases removed from V and 3 bases from J, the gap between germline ends came to 12 bases. The CDR3 sequence is CAWSVPDTIYEQYF. The CDR3 region has the DNA TGTGCCTGGAGTGTACCGGACACCATCTACGAGCAGTACTTC.

This clonotype was seen ten or more times. In nucleotides, the CDR3 is TGCGCCAGCAGCGGACAGGGCCTTTACTATGGCTACACCTTC. It encodes CASSGQGLYYGYTF. This chain joins TRBV10-1 and TRBJ1-2, with TRBD1 matching 8 bases. Trimming at V came to 6 bases and at J to 3 bases, leaving 6 bases not matched to a gene. Germline V gene sequence: CDR1 WNHNN, CDR2 SYGVQD (reference sequence). This CDR3 is 14 amino acids long.

In this sample, this clonotype turned up a few times. The chain recombines TRBV5-1 with TRBJ2-3; perhaps TRBD1 as D (5 bases). CDR3 size: 15 residues. V was trimmed by 0 bases and J by 0 bases, leaving 8 bases between them. Germline CDR1 reads SGHRS; CDR2 reads YFSETQ. DNA for the CDR3: TGCGCCAGCAGCTTGGCGGACATTAGCACAGATACGCAGTATTTT. Translated: CASSLADISTDTQYF.

This clonotype was counted at least ten times. This chain links TRBV20-1 with TRBJ2-7, with 10 bases aligning to TRBD1. The V gene's germline CDR1 is DFQATT and CDR2 SNEGSKA (reference sequence). The V gene end was trimmed by 0 bases and the J gene end by 6 bases; junction bases not matched to a gene: 14. The CDR3 covers 17 residues. The DNA of the CDR3 is TGCAGTGCTAGAGATCTTAAGGGACAGGGGCTATACGGCGAGCAGTACTTC. Residues: CSARDLKGQGLYGEQYF.

This clonotype was observed at least ten times. The J gene is TRBJ1-1, the V gene TRBV12-3 or TRBV12-4, with 8 positions matching TRBD1. With V trimmed by 8 bases and J by 4 bases, 9 bases remained unmatched. The CDR3 spans 14 residues. The CDR3 nucleotides read TGTGCCAGCGCCTACTCAGGGGGCCTCACTGAAGCTTTCTTT. The encoded protein is CASAYSGGLTEAFF.

Ten or more counts support this clonotype. The chain carries TRBV7-2 and TRBJ1-2; no definite D call. V lost 1 base, J lost 0 bases, and 12 bases lay in between. The CDR3 spans 16 residues. CDR1 SGHTA and CDR2 FQGNSA come from the germline V gene. This CDR3 is CASSLGTTLTNYGYTF. In nucleotides, the CDR3 is TGTGCCAGCAGCTTAGGAACCACATTAACTAACTATGGCTACACCTTC.

This clonotype was seen at least ten times. V is TRBV15 and J is TRBJ1-2; D is uncertain. The germline CDR1 and CDR2 sequences are LNHNV and YYDKDF (reference sequence). Trimming pared 2 bases from V and 1 base from J, leaving 2 bases between. The CDR3 runs to 12 residues. CDR3 sequence (DNA): TGTGCCACCAGCAGAAGTAACTATGGCTACACCTTC. It specifies CATSRSNYGYTF.

The J gene is TRBJ1-2, the V gene TRBV6-1; 9 nucleotides line up with TRBD1. This CDR3 is built from 16 residues. Germline-derived CDR1 and CDR2 are MNHNS and SASEGT. The ends lost 6 bases at V and 6 bases at J; junction bases unmatched: 14. The CDR3 bases are TGTGCCAGCAGCGTACAATCACAGGGGGCAATCAATGGCTACACCTTC. As protein: CASSVQSQGAINGYTF.

This clonotype has at least ten counts. The chain employs TRBV2 and TRBJ2-3; 12 nucleotides match TRBD1. Germline V gene sequence: CDR1 SNHLY, CDR2 FYNNEI. This CDR3 region has 13 residues. V trimming: 6 bases; J trimming: 7 bases; junction bases outside the gene matches: 2. This CDR3 is CASRGQGAHTQYF. CDR3 coding DNA: TGTGCCAGCAGGGGACAGGGGGCCCATACGCAGTATTTT. The variable domain in full, with the rest retrieved from reference TRBV2 and TRBJ2-3, is EPEVTQTPSHQVTQMGQEVILRCVPISNHLYFYWYRQILGQKVEFLVSFYNNEISEKSEIFDDQFSVERPDGSNFTLKIRSTKLEDSAMYFCASRGQGAHTQYFGPGTRLTVL.

The table lists this clonotype with a few counts. This chain joins TRBV19 and TRBJ1-1, with 8 bases aligning to TRBD1. Germline V CDR1 and CDR2: LNHDA, SQIVND (reference sequence). The CDR3 length is 14 residues. The V gene end was trimmed by 8 bases and the J gene end by 3 bases; junction bases not matched to a gene: 8. The CDR3 region has the DNA TGTGCCAGTCCTTTAATCAGGGGGCACACTGAAGCTTTCTTT. As protein: CASPLIRGHTEAFF.

This chain connects TRBV19 to TRBJ2-7; TRBD1 agrees at 9 bases. Trimming at V came to 3 bases and at J to 0 bases, leaving 6 bases not matched to a gene. Germline V lookup: CDR1 LNHDA, CDR2 SQIVND (reference sequence). This CDR3 spans 16 amino acids. The CDR3, as DNA: TGTGCCAGTAGTATGGGACAGGGAGAGGCCTCCTACGAGCAGTACTTC. Translated: CASSMGQGEASYEQYF.

The chain's CDR3 is CASPPRGAGGGEQYF. CDR3 DNA: TGTGCCAGCCCCCCCAGGGGTGCGGGAGGAGGAGAGCAGTACTTC. The chain couples TRBV18 to TRBJ2-7; 8 positions match TRBD2. The length of the CDR3 is 15 residues. V dropped 8 bases and J dropped 7; count of bases not matched to a gene: 16. Germline CDR1 and CDR2: KGHSH and LQKENI.

In this sample, this clonotype turned up many times. The CDR3 loop reads CASSLRDRGFETQYF. The CDR3 DNA sequence: TGTGCCAGCAGTCTCCGGGACAGGGGATTCGAGACCCAGTACTTC. This rearrangement joins TRBV27 to TRBJ2-5; 10 bases align to TRBD1. CDR1 MNHEY and CDR2 SMNVEV come from the germline V gene (reference sequence). After removal of 5 bases from V and 5 bases from J, the junction contained 8 bases not matched to a gene. CDR3 length: 15 amino acids.

This clonotype was counted at least ten times. The rearrangement links TRBV3-1 to TRBJ2-7; TRBD1 agrees at 7 bases. CDR1 LGHDT and CDR2 YNNKEL come from the germline V gene (reference sequence). The CDR3 covers 12 residues. Unmatched junction bases numbered 8, after V lost 11 bases and J lost 4 bases. Here the CDR3 DNA reads TGTGCCGTACCGGGACAGATGTACGAGCAGTACTTC. This codes for CAVPGQMYEQYF.

This clonotype occurred a few times. Here the CDR3 reads CASSFRTSGGAGQYF. The CDR3 DNA sequence: TGTGCCAGCAGTTTCCGGACTAGCGGGGGGGCGGGTCAGTATTTT. The chain carries TRBV6-1 and TRBJ2-3, with 15 bases aligning to TRBD2. Germline V CDR1 and CDR2: MNHNS, SASEGT. CDR3 length equals 15 residues. V gave up 5 bases and J gave up 12 bases; unmatched junction bases: 9.

This clonotype has ten or more counts. V is TRBV7-9 and J is TRBJ2-1, with D perhaps TRBD2 (6 bases). The CDR3 has 15 residues. Trimming took 4 bases from V and 2 from J, leaving 12 bases between them. Germline CDR1 SEHNR, CDR2 FQNEAQ (reference sequence). In nucleotides, the CDR3 is TGTGCCAGCAGCTCACCCGGGGGACCCTACAATGAGCAGTTCTTC. Translation: CASSSPGGPYNEQFF.

The chain carries TRBV19 and TRBJ1-2; unclear D gene. V was trimmed by 3 bases and J by 8 bases, leaving 7 bases between them. Germline V gene sequence: CDR1 LNHDA, CDR2 SQIVND (reference sequence). The CDR3 is 11 residues long. CDR3 residues: CASSIGFGYTF. For the CDR3, the DNA is TGTGCCAGTAGTATTGGATTCGGCTACACCTTC.

This clonotype was counted at least ten times. This chain uses TRBV27 with TRBJ1-2, with D possibly matching TRBD1 (5 bases). CDR1 is MNHEY and CDR2 is SMNVEV in the germline V gene (reference sequence). The CDR3 extends over 14 amino acids. Trimming removed 6 bases from V and 5 bases from J, with 16 bases in between. CDR3 DNA: TGTGCCAGCAGCCTTGGGGCGGATGGATATGGCTACACCTTC. It encodes CASSLGADGYGYTF.

This clonotype has at least ten counts. The V gene is TRBV7-3, the J gene TRBJ1-6; 8 nucleotides align to TRBD1. With V trimmed by 2 bases and J by 7 bases, 4 bases remained unmatched. Germline CDR1 reads SGHTA; CDR2 reads FQGTGA. There are 15 residues in the CDR3. The CDR3 loop reads CASSLDGQGNSPLHF. The CDR3 DNA reads as TGTGCCAGCAGCTTAGATGGACAGGGCAATTCACCCCTCCACTTT.

This clonotype occurred many times. This sequence joins TRBV28 and TRBJ2-7; no definite D call. The length of the CDR3 is 16 residues. Trimming cost V 2 bases and J 3 bases, with 17 bases left between them. Germline V gene data show CDR1 as MDHEN and CDR2 as SYDVKM. Here the CDR3 reads CASSLTNLGPLYEQYF. In DNA form, the CDR3 reads TGTGCCAGCAGTTTAACAAATCTCGGGCCCCTCTACGAGCAGTACTTC.

V is TRBV9 and J is TRBJ2-3, with 8 bases identical to TRBD2. The V segment lost 5 bases and the J segment 6 bases; nucleotides outside the gene matches: 20. Germline CDR1 reads SGDLS; CDR2 reads YYNGEE. The CDR3 spans 18 residues. The CDR3 protein is CASSSTQSGRPFGDTQYF. The CDR3 nucleotides are TGTGCCAGCAGTTCCACTCAAAGCGGGAGACCGTTTGGGGATACGCAGTATTTT. The entire variable domain, with the rest obtained from reference TRBV9 and TRBJ2-3, is as follows: DSGVTQTPKHLITATGQRVTLRCSPRSGDLSVYWYQQSLDQGLQFLIQYYNGEERAKGNILERFSAQQFPDLHSELNLSSLELGDSALYFCASSSTQSGRPFGDTQYFGPGTRLTVL.